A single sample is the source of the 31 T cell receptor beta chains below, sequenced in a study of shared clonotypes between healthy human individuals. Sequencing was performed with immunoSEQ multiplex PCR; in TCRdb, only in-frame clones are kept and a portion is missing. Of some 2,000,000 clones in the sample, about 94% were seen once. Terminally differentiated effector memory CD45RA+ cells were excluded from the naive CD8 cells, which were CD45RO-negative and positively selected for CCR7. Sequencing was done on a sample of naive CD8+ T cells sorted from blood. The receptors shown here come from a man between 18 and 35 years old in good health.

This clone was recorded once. In DNA form, the CDR3 reads TGTGCCAGCAGCGTAGAAGGGGGAGGGCGATACGAGCAGTACTTC. Translation gives CASSVEGGGRYEQYF. The V gene is TRBV9, the J gene TRBJ2-7, with D possibly being TRBD2 (7 bases). V gave up 0 bases and J gave up 4 bases, with 14 bases separating them. This CDR3 contains 15 residues. CDR1 is SGDLS and CDR2 is YYNGEE in the germline V gene.

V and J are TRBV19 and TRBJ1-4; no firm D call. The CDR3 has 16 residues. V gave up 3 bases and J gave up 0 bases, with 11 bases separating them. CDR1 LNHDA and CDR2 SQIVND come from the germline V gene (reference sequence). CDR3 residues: CASSIGVQATNEKLFF. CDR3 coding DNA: TGTGCCAGTAGTATCGGCGTCCAGGCAACTAATGAAAAACTGTTTTTT.

The CDR3 region is CASSYSEGHVNEQFF. The CDR3, as DNA: TGTGCCAGCAGTTACTCAGAGGGGCATGTAAATGAGCAGTTCTTC. The chain carries TRBV6-5 and TRBJ2-1; D might be TRBD1 or TRBD2, each matching 5 bases. The germline V gene encodes CDR1 MNHEY and CDR2 SVGAGI. The length of the CDR3 is 15 residues. V lost 0 bases to trimming and J lost 7 bases, with 13 bases between them.

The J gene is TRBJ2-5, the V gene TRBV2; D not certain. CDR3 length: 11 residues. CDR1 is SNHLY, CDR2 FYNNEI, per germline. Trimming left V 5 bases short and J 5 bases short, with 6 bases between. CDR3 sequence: CASSSGETQYF. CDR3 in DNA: TGTGCCAGCAGTTCTGGGGAGACCCAGTACTTC.

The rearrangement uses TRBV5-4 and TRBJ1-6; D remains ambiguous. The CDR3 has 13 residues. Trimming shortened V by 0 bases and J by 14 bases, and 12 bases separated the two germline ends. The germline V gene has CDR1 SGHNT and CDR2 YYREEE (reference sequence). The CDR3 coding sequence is TGTGCCAGCAGCTTGGTCGGGGATGCGGCCCTCCACTTT. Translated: CASSLVGDAALHF.

CDR3 region: CASNEGQELNEQYF. CDR3 DNA sequence: TGCGCCAGCAATGAGGGACAGGAATTAAACGAGCAGTACTTC. The chain uses TRBV5-1 and TRBJ2-7; TRBD1 aligns across 8 bases. This CDR3 comprises 14 residues. V lost 6 bases to trimming and J lost 5 bases; unmatched junction nucleotides: 10. Per germline, CDR1 SGHRS and CDR2 YFSETQ. The full variable domain, in which reference TRBV5-1 and TRBJ2-7 provide the parts outside the CDR3, is KAGVTQTPRYLIKTRGQQVTLSCSPISGHRSVSWYQQTPGQGLQFLFEYFSETQRNKGNFPGRFSGRQFSNSRSEMNVSTLELGDSALYLCASNEGQELNEQYFGPGTRLTVT.

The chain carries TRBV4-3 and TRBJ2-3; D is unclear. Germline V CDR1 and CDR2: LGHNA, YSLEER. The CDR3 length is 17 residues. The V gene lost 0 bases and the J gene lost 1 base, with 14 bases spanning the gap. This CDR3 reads CASSQDSEEIGTDTQYF. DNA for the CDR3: TGCGCCAGCAGCCAAGATTCCGAGGAGATTGGCACAGATACGCAGTATTTT.

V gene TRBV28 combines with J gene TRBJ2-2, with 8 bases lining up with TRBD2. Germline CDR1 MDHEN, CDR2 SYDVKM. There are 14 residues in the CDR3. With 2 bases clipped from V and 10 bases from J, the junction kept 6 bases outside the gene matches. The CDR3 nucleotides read TGTGCCAGCAGTTTAATAGCGGGGCCAAAGGAGCTGTTTTTT. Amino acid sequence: CASSLIAGPKELFF.

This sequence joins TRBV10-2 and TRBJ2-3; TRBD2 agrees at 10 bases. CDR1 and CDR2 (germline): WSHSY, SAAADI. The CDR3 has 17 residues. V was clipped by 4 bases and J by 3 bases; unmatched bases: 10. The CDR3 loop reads CASSGQWASGGTDTQYF. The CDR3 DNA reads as TGCGCCAGCAGTGGACAGTGGGCTAGCGGGGGAACAGATACGCAGTATTTT.

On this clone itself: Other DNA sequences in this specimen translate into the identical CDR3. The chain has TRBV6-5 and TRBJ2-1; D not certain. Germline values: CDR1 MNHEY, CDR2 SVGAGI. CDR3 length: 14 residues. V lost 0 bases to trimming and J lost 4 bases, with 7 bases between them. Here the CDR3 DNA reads TGTGCCAGCAGTTACTCGAGTGCATACAATGAGCAGTTCTTC. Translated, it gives CASSYSSAYNEQFF.

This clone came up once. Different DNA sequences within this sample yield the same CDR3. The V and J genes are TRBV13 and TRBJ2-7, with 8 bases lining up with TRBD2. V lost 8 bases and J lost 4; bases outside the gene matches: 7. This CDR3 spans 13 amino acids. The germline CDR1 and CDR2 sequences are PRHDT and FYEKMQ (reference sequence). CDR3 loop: CASSAGGSYEQYF. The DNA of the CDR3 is TGTGCCAGCTCGGCGGGGGGTTCGTACGAGCAGTACTTC.

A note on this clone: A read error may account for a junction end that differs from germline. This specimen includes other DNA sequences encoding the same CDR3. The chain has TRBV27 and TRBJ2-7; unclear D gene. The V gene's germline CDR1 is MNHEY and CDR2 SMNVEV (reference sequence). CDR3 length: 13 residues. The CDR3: CASSLSASYEQYF. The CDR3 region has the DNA TGTGCCAGCAGTTTATCGGCCAGCTACGAACAGTACTTC.

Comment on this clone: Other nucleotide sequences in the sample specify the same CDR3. Here the CDR3 DNA reads TGTGCCAGCTCGCCGACAGACTCCTACGAGCAGTACTTC. Encoded protein: CASSPTDSYEQYF. The V gene is TRBV18, the J gene TRBJ2-7, with D possibly TRBD1 on 5 matching bases. Trimming cost V 6 bases and J 0 bases, with 9 bases left between them. The CDR3 runs to 13 residues. Germline assignment: CDR1 KGHSH and CDR2 LQKENI.

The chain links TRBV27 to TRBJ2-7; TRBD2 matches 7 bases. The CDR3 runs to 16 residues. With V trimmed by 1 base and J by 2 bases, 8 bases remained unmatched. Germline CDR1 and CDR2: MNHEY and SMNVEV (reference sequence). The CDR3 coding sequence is TGTGCCAGCAGTTTATTCGGGGTAGCGGGTCCCTACGAGCAGTACTTC. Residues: CASSLFGVAGPYEQYF.

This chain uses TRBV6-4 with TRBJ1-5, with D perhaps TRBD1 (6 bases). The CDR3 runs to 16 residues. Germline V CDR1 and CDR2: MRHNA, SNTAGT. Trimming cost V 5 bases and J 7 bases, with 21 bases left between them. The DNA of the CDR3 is TGTGCCAGCAGTTCGTACGACAGGCCCTATCGACAGCCCCAGCATTTT. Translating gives CASSSYDRPYRQPQHF.

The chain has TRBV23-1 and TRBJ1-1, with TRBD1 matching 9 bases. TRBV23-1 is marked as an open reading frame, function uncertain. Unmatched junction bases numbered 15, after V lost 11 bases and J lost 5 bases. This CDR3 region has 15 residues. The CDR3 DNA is TGCGCCTTACACCAGATTACAGGGGGCGCGACTGAAGCTTTCTTT. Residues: CALHQITGGATEAFF.

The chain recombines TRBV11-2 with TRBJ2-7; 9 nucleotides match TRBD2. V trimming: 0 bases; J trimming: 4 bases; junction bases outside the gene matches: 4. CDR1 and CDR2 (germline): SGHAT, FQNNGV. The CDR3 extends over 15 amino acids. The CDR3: CASSLDVTSGYEQYF. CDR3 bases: TGTGCCAGCAGCTTAGATGTGACTAGCGGTTACGAGCAGTACTTC.

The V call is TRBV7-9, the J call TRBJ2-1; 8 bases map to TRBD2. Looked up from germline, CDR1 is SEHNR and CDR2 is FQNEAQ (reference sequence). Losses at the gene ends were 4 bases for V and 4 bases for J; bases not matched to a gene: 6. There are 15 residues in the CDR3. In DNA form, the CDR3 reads TGTGCCAGCAGCTCCTCCGCGGGGGGATACAATGAGCAGTTCTTC. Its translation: CASSSSAGGYNEQFF.

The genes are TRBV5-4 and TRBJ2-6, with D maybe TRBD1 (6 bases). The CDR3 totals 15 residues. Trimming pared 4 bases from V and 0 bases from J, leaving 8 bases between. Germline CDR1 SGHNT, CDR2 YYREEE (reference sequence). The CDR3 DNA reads TGTGCCAGCAGCCCGGACAGCTCTGGGGCCAACGTCCTGACTTTC. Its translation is CASSPDSSGANVLTF.

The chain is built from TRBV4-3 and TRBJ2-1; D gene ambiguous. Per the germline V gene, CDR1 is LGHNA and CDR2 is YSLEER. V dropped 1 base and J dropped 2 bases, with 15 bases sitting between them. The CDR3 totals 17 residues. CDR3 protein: CASSQAEASFPYNEQFF. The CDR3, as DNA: TGCGCCAGCAGCCAAGCAGAGGCCTCGTTTCCCTACAATGAGCAGTTCTTC.

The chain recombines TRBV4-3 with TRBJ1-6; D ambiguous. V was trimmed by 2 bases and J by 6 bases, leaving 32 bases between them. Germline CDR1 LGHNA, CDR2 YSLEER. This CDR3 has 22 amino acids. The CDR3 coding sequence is TGCGCCAGCAGCCAAAGGGCCCTACGAGGAGGGCCCCATAGAAGCGGTAATTCACCCCTCCACTTT. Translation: CASSQRALRGGPHRSGNSPLHF.

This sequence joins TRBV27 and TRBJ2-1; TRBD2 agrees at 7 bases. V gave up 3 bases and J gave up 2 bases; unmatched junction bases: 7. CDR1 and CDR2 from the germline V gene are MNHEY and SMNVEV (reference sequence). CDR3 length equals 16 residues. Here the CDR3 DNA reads TGTGCCAGCAGTTTTATAGCGGGTCCAACCTACAATGAGCAGTTCTTC. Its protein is CASSFIAGPTYNEQFF.

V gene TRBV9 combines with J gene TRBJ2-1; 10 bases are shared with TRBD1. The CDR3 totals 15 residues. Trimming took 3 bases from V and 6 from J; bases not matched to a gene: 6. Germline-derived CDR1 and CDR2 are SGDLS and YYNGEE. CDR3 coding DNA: TGTGCCAGCAGCGGAACCGGGACAGGGGTCAATGAGCAGTTCTTC. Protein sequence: CASSGTGTGVNEQFF. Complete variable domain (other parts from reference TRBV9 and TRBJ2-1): DSGVTQTPKHLITATGQRVTLRCSPRSGDLSVYWYQQSLDQGLQFLIQYYNGEERAKGNILERFSAQQFPDLHSELNLSSLELGDSALYFCASSGTGTGVNEQFFGPGTRLTVL.

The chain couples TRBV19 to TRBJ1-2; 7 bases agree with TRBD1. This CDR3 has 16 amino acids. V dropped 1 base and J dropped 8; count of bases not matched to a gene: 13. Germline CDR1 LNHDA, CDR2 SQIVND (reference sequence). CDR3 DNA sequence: TGTGCCAGTAGTATAGGGCCAGGGGGAAATATCGGCGGCTACACCTTC. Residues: CASSIGPGGNIGGYTF.

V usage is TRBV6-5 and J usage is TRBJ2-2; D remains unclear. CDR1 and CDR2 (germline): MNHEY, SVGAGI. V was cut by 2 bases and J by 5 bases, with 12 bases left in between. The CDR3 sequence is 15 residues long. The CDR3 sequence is CASSYDLPTTGELFF. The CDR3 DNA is TGTGCCAGCAGTTACGATCTTCCTACTACCGGGGAGCTGTTTTTT.

For the CDR3, the DNA is TGTGCCAGCAGTTTATGGCAGGGGAACACTGAAGCTTTCTTT. It codes for CASSLWQGNTEAFF. The chain employs TRBV27 and TRBJ1-1, with a tentative D call TRBD1 (5 bases). CDR1 is MNHEY and CDR2 is SMNVEV in the germline V gene (reference sequence). The CDR3 spans 14 residues. Trimming removed 1 base from V and 1 base from J, with 7 bases in between.

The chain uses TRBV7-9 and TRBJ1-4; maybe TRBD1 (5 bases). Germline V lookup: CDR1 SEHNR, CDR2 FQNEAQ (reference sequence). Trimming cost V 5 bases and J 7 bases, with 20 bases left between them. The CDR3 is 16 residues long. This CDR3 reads CASSGPSGLRPEKLFF. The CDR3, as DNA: TGTGCCAGCAGCGGGCCCTCGGGACTCAGGCCTGAAAAACTGTTTTTT. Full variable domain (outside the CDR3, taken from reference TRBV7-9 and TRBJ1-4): DTGVSQNPRHKITKRGQNVTFRCDPISEHNRLYWYRQTLGQGPEFLTYFQNEAQLEKSRLLSDRFSAERPKGSFSTLEIQRTEQGDSAMYLCASSGPSGLRPEKLFFGSGTQLSVL.

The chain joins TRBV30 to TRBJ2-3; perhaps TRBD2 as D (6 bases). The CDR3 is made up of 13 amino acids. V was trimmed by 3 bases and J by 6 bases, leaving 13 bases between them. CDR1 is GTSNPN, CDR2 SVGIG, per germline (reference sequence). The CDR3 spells CAWSLASSDTQYF. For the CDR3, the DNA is TGTGCCTGGAGCCTAGCGAGTTCGGATACGCAGTATTTT.

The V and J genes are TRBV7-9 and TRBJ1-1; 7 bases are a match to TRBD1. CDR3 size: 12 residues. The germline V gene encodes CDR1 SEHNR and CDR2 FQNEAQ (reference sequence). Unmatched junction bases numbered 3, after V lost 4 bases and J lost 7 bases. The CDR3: CASSYTGDEAFF. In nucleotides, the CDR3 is TGTGCCAGCAGCTATACAGGGGATGAAGCTTTCTTT.

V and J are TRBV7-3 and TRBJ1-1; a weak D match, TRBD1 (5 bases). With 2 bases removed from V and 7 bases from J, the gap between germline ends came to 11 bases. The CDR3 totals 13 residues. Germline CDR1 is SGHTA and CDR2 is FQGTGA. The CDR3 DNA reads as TGTGCCAGCAGCTTAGGGGCGGCCCATGAAGCTTTCTTT. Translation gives CASSLGAAHEAFF.

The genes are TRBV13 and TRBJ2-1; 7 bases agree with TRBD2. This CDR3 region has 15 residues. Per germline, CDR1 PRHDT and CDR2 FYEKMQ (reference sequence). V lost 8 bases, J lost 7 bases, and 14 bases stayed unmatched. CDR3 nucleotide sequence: TGTGCCAGCCTGGATAGCTCGGCGGGGGAAAATGAGCAGTTCTTC. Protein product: CASLDSSAGENEQFF.